Sequencing of this T cell receptor (beta chain) was carried out in a study of T cells in Graves' hyperthyroidism and ophthalmopathy. Findings and limits, study-wide: Blood also held most thyroid clonotypes expanded beyond 0.001.

The CDR3 covers 14 residues. With V trimmed by 4 bases and J by 4 bases, 3 bases remained unmatched. From germline, CDR1 is KGHDR and CDR2 SFDVKD. A Clinical Activity Score of at least 3, a NOSPECS grade of at least 4 and a duration under 3 months were recorded in the ophthalmopathy patients. Uncontrolled infection, other autoimmune disease, pregnancy and lactation each barred patients from inclusion. TCR beta CDR3 sequences were amplified from RNA transcripts. TCR CDR3 regions were first amplified by RT-PCR with HTBI primers. TCRdb redid the calling of the multiplex PCR reads with MiXCR, one entry per CDR3 protein. In the table there are about 300,000 distinct CDR3 sequences, approximately 18% of which are singletons. On this clonotype itself: The antigen is unknown.

The source material was blood. V gene TRBV24-1 combines with J gene TRBJ1-2; the match to TRBD1 covers 9 bases. The sequence was collected from a man aged 50 to 60 with Graves' ophthalmopathy. The CDR3 reads CATSDPDRGYGYTF. CDR3 bases: TGTGCCACCAGTGACCCGGACAGGGGCTATGGCTACACCTTC.